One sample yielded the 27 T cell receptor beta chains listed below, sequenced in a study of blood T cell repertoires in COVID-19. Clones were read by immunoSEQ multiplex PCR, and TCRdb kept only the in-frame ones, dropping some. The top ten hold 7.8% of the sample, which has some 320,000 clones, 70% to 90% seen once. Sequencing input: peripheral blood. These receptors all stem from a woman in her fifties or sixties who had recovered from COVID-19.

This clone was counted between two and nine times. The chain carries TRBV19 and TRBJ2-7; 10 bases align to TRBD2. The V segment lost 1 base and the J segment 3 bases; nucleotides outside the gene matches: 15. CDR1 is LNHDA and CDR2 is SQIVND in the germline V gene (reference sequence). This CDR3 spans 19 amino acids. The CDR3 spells CASSIGGLADRALLYEQYF. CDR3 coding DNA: TGTGCCAGTAGTATAGGTGGACTAGCGGATAGAGCGCTACTCTACGAGCAGTACTTC.

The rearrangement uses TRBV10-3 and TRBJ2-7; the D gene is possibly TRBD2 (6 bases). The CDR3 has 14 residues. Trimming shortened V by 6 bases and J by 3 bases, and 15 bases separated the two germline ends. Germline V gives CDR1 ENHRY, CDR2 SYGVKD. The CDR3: CAIRPVADVYEQYF. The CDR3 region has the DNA TGTGCCATCAGGCCCGTAGCGGATGTCTACGAGCAGTACTTC.

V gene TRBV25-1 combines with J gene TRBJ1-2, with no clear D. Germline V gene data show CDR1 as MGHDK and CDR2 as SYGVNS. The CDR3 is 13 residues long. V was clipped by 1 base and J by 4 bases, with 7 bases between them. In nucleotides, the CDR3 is TGTGCCAGCAGTGAATTTGGCGGCTATGGCTACACCTTC. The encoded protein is CASSEFGGYGYTF.

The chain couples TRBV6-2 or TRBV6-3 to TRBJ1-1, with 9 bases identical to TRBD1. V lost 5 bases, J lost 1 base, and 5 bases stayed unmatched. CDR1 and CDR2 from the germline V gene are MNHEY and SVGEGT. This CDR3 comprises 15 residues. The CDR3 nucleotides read TGTGCCAGCAGTCAATGGGGACAGGGGAACACTGAAGCTTTCTTT. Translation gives CASSQWGQGNTEAFF.

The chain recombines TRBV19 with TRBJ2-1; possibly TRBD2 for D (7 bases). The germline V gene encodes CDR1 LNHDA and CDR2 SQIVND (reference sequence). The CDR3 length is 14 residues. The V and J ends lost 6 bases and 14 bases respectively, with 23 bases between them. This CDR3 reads CASSEGGLGSLEFF. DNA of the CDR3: TGTGCCAGTAGCGAGGGGGGGCTGGGGTCGTTGGAGTTCTTC.

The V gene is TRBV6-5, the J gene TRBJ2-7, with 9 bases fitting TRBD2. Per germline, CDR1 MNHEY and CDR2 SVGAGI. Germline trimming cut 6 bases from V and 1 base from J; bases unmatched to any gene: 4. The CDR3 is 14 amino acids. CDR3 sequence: CASRRTSASYEQYF. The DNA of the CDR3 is TGTGCCAGCAGAAGGACTAGCGCGTCCTACGAGCAGTACTTC.

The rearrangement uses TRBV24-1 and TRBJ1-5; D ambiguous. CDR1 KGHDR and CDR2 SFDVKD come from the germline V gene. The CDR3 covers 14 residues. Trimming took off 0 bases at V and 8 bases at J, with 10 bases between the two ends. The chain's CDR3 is CATSDLYRDEPQHF. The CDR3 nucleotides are TGTGCCACCAGTGATTTGTATCGGGATGAGCCCCAGCATTTT.

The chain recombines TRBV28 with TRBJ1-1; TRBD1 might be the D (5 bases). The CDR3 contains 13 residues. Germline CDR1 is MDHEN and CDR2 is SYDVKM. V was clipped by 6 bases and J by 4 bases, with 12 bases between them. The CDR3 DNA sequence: TGTGCCAGCAGGCGCAGGGTAGGCACTGAAGCTTTCTTT. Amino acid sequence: CASRRRVGTEAFF. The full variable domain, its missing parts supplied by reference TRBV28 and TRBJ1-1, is DVKVTQSSRYLVKRTGEKVFLECVQDMDHENMFWYRQDPGLGLRLIYFSYDVKMKEKGDIPEGYSVSREKKERFSLILESASTNQTSMYLCASRRRVGTEAFFGQGTRLTVV.

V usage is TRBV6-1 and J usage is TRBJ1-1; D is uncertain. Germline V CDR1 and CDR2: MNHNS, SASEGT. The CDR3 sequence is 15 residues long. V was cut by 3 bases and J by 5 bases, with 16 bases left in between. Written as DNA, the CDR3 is TGTGCCAGCAGTGATTTATGGCAGTCGTGGACTGAAGCTTTCTTT. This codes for CASSDLWQSWTEAFF.

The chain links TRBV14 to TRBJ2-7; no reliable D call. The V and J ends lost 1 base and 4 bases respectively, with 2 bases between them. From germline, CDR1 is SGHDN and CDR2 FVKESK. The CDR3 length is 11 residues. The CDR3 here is CASSQAYEQYF. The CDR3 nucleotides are TGTGCCAGCAGCCAAGCATACGAGCAGTACTTC.

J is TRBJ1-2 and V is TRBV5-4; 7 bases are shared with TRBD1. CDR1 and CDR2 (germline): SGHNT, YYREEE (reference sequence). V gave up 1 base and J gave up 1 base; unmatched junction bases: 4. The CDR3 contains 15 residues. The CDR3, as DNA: TGTGCCAGCAGCTTGAGACAGGGACGTAACTATGGCTACACCTTC. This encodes CASSLRQGRNYGYTF.

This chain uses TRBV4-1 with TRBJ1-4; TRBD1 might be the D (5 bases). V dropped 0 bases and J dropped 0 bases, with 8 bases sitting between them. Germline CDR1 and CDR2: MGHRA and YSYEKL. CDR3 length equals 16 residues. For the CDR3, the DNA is TGCGCCAGCAGCCAAGATGGGGGGGCAACTAATGAAAAACTGTTTTTT. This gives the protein CASSQDGGATNEKLFF.

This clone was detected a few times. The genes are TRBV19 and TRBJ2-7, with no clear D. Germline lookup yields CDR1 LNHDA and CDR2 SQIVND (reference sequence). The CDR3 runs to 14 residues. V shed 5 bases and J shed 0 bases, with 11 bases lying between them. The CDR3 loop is CASSGQVNSYEQYF. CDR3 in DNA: TGTGCCAGTAGTGGCCAGGTTAACTCCTACGAGCAGTACTTC.

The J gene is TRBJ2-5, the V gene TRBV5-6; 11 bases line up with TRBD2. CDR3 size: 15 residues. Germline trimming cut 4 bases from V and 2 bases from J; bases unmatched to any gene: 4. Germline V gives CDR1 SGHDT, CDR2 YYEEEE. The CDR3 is CASSLTSGAQETQYF. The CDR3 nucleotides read TGTGCCAGCAGCCTGACTAGCGGGGCACAAGAGACCCAGTACTTC.

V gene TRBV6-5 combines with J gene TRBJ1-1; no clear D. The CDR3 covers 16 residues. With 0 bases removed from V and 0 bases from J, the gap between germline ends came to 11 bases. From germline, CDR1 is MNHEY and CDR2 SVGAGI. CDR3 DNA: TGTGCCAGCAGTTACTCGGAGAGGGTTATGAACACTGAAGCTTTCTTT. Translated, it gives CASSYSERVMNTEAFF.

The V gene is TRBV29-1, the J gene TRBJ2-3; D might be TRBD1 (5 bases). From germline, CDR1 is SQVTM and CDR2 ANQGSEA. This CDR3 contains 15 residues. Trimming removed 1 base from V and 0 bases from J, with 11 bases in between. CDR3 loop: CSVEGGYSSTDTQYF. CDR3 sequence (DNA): TGCAGCGTTGAAGGGGGCTACTCTAGCACAGATACGCAGTATTTT.

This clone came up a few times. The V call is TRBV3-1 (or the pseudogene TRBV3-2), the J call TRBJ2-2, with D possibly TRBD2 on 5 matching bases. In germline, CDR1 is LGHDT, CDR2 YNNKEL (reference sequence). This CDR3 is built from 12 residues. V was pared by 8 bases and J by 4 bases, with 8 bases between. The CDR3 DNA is TGTGCCAGCCGGACTTTCACCGGGGAGCTGTTTTTT. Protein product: CASRTFTGELFF.

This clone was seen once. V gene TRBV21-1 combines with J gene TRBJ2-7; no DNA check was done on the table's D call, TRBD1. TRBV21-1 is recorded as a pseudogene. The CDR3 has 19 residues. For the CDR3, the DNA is TGTGCCAGCAGCAAAGCTACCCGCCGGACAGGGGCTAGGGACTACGAGCAGTACTTC. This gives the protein CASSKATRRTGARDYEQYF.

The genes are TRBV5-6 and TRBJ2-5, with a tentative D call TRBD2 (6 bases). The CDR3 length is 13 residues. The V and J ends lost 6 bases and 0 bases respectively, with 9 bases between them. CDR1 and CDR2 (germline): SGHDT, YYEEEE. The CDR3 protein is CASTDYNQETQYF. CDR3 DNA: TGTGCCAGCACGGACTACAACCAAGAGACCCAGTACTTC.

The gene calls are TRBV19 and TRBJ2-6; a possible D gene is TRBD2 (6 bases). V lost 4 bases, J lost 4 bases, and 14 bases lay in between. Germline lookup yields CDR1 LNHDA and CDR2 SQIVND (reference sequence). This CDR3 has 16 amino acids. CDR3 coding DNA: TGTGCCAGTAGTACCCCGGAGGGAACCGGGGCCAACGTCCTGACTTTC. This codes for CASSTPEGTGANVLTF.

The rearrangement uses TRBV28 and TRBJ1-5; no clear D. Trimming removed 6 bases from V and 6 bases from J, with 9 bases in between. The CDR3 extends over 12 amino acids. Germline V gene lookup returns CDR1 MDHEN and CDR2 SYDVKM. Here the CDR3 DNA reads TGTGCCAGCAGCCCCCCTAGTCAGCCCCAGCATTTT. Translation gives CASSPPSQPQHF.

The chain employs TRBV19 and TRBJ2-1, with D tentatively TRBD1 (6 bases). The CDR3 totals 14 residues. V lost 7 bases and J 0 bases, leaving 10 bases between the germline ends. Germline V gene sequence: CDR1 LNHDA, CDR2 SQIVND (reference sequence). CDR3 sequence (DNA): TGTGCCAGTACAACGGACAGCTCCTACAATGAGCAGTTCTTC. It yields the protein CASTTDSSYNEQFF.

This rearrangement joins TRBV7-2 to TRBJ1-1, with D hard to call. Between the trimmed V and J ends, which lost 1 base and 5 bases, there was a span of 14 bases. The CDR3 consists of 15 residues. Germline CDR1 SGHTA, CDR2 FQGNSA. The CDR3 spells CASSLGHQFGTEAFF. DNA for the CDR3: TGTGCCAGCAGCTTAGGGCACCAGTTCGGGACTGAAGCTTTCTTT.

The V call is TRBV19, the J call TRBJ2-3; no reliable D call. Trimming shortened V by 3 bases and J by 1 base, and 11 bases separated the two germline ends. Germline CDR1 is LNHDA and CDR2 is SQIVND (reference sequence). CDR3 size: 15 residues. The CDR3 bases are TGTGCCAGTAGTATTTCTGGTCCGGGCACAGATACGCAGTATTTT. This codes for CASSISGPGTDTQYF. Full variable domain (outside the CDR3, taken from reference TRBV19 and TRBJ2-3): DGGITQSPKYLFRKEGQNVTLSCEQNLNHDAMYWYRQDPGQGLRLIYYSQIVNDFQKGDIAEGYSVSREKKESFPLTVTSAQKNPTAFYLCASSISGPGTDTQYFGPGTRLTVL.

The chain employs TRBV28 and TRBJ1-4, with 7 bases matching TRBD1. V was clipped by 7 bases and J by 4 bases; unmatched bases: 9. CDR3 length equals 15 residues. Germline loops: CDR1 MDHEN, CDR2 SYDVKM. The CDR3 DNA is TGTGCCAGCATCCCGGGACAGCAGCTTAATGAAAAACTGTTTTTT. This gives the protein CASIPGQQLNEKLFF.

For the CDR3, the DNA is TGTGCCAGCAGGATCGACGGGACAGGGGGGTTTAACGGTCAGCCCCAGCATTTT. This codes for CASRIDGTGGFNGQPQHF. V is TRBV27 and J is TRBJ1-5, with 11 bases fitting TRBD1. CDR1 MNHEY and CDR2 SMNVEV come from the germline V gene (reference sequence). After removal of 6 bases from V and 6 bases from J, the junction contained 16 bases not matched to a gene. This CDR3 contains 18 residues.

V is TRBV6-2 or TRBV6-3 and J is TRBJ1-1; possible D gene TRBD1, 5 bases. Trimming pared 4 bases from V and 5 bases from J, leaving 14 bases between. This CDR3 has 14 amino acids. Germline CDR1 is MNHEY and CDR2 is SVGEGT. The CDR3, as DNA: TGTGCCAGCAGTTTCTCCGGGGGAGGGACTGAAGCTTTCTTT. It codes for CASSFSGGGTEAFF.